This entry lists 4 T cell receptor beta chains sequenced from one sample in a study of blood T cell repertoires in COVID-19. Profiling relied on immunoSEQ multiplex PCR, and the TCRdb table lists in-frame clones only, not all of them. The table has about 130,000 clones, approximately 86% seen once. Sequencing was carried out using PBMCs or T cells enriched from blood (not recorded which). All receptors derive from a woman in her 50s who had recovered from COVID-19.

The rearrangement links TRBV5-1 to TRBJ2-5; TRBD2 aligns across 7 bases. The CDR3 contains 16 residues. The V gene end was trimmed by 1 base and the J gene end by 2 bases; junction bases not matched to a gene: 8. The germline V gene has CDR1 SGHRS and CDR2 YFSETQ. CDR3 protein: CASSLLSRGRQETQYF. Written as DNA, the CDR3 is TGCGCCAGCAGCTTGCTCTCGCGGGGGAGACAAGAGACCCAGTACTTC.

The chain joins TRBV9 to TRBJ2-7; 11 bases are a match to TRBD1. Germline assignment: CDR1 SGDLS and CDR2 YYNGEE. Losses at the gene ends were 4 bases for V and 4 bases for J; bases not matched to a gene: 7. The CDR3 has 15 residues. The CDR3 nucleotides read TGTGCCAGCAGCTCCTCCGGGACAGGGGGGTACGAGCAGTACTTC. Protein: CASSSSGTGGYEQYF.

This clone was recorded only once. V gene TRBV18 combines with J gene TRBJ1-2; TRBD1 might be the D (6 bases). Germline CDR1 is KGHSH and CDR2 is LQKENI. CDR3 length equals 13 residues. V lost 5 bases and J lost 4, with 11 bases in between. CDR3 sequence: CASSWGQGYGYTF. CDR3 in DNA: TGTGCCAGCTCATGGGGGCAAGGCTATGGCTACACCTTC.

This sequence joins TRBV18 and TRBJ1-6; TRBD1 matches at 9 bases. The CDR3 is made up of 16 amino acids. V was clipped by 1 base and J by 5 bases; unmatched bases: 3. Germline V gives CDR1 KGHSH, CDR2 LQKENI. The CDR3: CASSPQRDRDNSPLHF. CDR3 coding DNA: TGTGCCAGCTCACCACAAAGGGACAGGGATAATTCACCCCTCCACTTT.